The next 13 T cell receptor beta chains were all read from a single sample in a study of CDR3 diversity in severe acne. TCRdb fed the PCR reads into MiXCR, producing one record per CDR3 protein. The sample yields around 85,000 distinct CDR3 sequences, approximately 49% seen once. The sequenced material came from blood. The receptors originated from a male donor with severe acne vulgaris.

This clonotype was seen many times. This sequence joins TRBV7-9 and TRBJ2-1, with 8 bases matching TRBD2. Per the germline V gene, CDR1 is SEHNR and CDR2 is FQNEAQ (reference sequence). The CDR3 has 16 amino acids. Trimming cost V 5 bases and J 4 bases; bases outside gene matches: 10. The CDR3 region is CASSLGPGLGYNEQFF. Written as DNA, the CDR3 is TGTGCCAGCAGCCTGGGGCCGGGACTAGGTTACAATGAGCAGTTCTTC.

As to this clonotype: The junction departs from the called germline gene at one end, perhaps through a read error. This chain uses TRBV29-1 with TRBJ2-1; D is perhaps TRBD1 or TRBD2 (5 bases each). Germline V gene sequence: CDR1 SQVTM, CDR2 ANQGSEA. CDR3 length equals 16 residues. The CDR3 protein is CSVVVMELGTGREQIF. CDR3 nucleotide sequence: TGCAGCGTTGTAGTCATGGAGCTAGGGACGGGTAGGGAGCAGATCTTC.

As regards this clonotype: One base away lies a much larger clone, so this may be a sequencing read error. The CDR3 here is CASGSGTYNEQFF. CDR3 nucleotides: TGTGCCAGCGGCTCGGGGACCTACAATGAGCAGTTCTTC. This sequence joins TRBV11-2 and TRBJ2-1; tentative D call: TRBD2 (5 bases). Trimming shortened V by 8 bases and J by 2 bases, and 10 bases separated the two germline ends. Germline loops: CDR1 SGHAT, CDR2 FQNNGV. This CDR3 spans 13 amino acids.

This CDR3 reads CASSPGTSGRSRLFF. The CDR3 coding sequence is TGTGCCAGCAGCCCCGGGACTAGCGGGAGGTCAAGGCTGTTTTTT. V is TRBV7-2 and J is TRBJ2-2, with 15 positions matching TRBD2. Germline V gene sequence: CDR1 SGHTA, CDR2 FQGNSA. V shed 5 bases and J 13 bases; nucleotides not matched to a gene: 8. This CDR3 spans 15 amino acids.

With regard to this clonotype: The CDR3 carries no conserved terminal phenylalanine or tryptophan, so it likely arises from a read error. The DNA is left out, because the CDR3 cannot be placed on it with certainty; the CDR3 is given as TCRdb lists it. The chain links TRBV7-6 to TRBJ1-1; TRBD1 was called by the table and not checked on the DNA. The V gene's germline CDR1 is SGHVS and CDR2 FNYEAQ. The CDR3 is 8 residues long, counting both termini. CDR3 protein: CASCSPRA.

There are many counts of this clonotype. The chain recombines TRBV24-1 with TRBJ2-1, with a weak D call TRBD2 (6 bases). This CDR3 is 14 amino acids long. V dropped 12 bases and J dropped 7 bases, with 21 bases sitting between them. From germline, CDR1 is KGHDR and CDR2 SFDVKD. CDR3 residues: CASGFAGTLNEQFF. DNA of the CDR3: TGTGCCTCAGGATTTGCGGGGACTTTAAATGAGCAGTTCTTC.

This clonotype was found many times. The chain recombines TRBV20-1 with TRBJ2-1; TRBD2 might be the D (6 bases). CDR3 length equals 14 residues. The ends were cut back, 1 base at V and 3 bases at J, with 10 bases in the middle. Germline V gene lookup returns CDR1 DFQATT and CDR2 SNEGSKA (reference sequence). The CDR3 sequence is CSARGEEDYNEQFF. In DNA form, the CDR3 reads TGCAGTGCTAGAGGGGAGGAGGACTACAATGAGCAGTTCTTC.

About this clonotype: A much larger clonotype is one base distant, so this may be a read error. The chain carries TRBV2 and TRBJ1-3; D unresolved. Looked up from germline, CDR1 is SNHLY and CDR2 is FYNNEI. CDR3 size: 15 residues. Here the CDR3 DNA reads TGTACCAGCAAGATAAAGGGAGGGCTCGGAAACACCATATATTTT. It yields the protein CTSKIKGGLGNTIYF.

The CDR3 bases are TGCAGTGCTAGGCGACCCGGCGCGATCGACGAGCAGTACTTC. This codes for CSARRPGAIDEQYF. The rearrangement joins TRBV20-1 to TRBJ2-7; D unresolved. The germline V gene has CDR1 DFQATT and CDR2 SNEGSKA (reference sequence). The germline V and J ends were trimmed by 3 bases and 5 bases, with 17 bases remaining between them. The CDR3 runs 14 residues.

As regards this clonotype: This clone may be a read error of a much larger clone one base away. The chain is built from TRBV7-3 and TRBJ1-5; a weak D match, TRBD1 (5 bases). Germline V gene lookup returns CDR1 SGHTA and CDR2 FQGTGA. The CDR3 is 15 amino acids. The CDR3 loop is CASSLTRGINQPQRF. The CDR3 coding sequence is TGTGCCAGCAGCTTAACTCGGGGCATCAATCAGCCCCAGCGTTTT.

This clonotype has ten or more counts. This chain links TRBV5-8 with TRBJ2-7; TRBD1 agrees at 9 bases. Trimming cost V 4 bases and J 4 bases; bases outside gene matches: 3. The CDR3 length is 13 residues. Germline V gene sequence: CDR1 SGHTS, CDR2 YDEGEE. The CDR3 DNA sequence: TGTGCCAGCAGCCCGGACAGGGGATACGAGCAGTACTTC. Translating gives CASSPDRGYEQYF.

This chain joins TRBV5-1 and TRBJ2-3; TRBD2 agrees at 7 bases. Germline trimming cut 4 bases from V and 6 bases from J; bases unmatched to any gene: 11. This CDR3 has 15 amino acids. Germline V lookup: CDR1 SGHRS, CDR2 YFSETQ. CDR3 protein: CASSLRGNTPDTQYF. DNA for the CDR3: TGCGCCAGCAGCCTGCGGGGGAATACTCCTGATACGCAGTATTTT. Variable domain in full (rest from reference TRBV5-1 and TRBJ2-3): KAGVTQTPRYLIKTRGQQVTLSCSPISGHRSVSWYQQTPGQGLQFLFEYFSETQRNKGNFPGRFSGRQFSNSRSEMNVSTLELGDSALYLCASSLRGNTPDTQYFGPGTRLTVL.

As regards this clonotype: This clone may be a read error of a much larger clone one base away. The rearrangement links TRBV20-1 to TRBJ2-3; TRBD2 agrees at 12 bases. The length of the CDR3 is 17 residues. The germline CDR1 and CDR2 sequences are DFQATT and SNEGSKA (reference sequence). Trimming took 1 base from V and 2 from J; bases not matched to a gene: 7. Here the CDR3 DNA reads TGCAGTGCTAGAGGGCTAGCGGGGGGGCCGGCCACAGATACGCAGTATTTT. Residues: CSARGLAGGPATDTQYF.